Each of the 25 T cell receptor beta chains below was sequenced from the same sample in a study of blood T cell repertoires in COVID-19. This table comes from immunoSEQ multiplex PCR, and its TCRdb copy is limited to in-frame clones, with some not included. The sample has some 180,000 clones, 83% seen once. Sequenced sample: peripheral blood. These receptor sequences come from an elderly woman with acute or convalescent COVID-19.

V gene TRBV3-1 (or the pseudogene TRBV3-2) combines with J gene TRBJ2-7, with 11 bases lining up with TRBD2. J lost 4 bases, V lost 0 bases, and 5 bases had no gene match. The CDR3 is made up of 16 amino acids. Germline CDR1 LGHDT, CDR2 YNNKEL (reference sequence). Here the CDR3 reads CASSQDLLAGVYEQYF. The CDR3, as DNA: TGTGCCAGCAGCCAAGATCTACTAGCGGGAGTTTACGAGCAGTACTTC.

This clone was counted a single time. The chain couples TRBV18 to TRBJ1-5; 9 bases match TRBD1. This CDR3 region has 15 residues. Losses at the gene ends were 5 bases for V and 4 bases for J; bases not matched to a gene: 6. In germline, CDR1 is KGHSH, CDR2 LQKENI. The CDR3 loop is CASSRDREMNQPQHF. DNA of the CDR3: TGTGCCAGCTCAAGGGACAGGGAGATGAATCAGCCCCAGCATTTT.

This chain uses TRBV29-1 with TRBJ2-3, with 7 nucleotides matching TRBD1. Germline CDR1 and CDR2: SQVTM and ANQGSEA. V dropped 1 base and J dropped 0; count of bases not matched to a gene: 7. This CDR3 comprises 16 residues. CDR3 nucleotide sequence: TGCAGCGTTGAAGTGACAGGGAGATCTAGCACAGATACGCAGTATTTT. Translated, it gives CSVEVTGRSSTDTQYF.

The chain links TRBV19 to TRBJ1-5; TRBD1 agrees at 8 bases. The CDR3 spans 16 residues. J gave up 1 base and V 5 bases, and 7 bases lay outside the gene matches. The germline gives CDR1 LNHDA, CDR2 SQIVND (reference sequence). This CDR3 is CASSSYDRGSNQPQHF. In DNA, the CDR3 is TGTGCCAGTAGTTCTTACGACAGGGGAAGCAATCAGCCCCAGCATTTT.

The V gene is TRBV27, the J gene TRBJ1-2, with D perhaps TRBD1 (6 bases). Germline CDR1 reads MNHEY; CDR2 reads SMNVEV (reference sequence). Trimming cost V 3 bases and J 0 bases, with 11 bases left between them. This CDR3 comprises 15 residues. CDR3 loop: CASSLGGPANYGYTF. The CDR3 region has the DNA TGTGCCAGCAGTTTGGGGGGGCCCGCTAACTATGGCTACACCTTC.

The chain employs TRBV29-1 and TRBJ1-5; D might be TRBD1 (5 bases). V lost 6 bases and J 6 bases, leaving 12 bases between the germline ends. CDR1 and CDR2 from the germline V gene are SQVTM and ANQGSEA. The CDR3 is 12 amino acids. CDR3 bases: TGCAGCGTAGGCGGGGACGGTCAGCCCCAGCATTTT. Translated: CSVGGDGQPQHF.

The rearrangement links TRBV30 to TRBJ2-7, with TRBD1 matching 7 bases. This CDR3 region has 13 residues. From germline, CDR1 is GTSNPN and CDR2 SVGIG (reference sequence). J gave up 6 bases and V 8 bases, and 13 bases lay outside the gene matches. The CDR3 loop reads CAGDRDEGLEQYF. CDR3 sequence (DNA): TGTGCCGGAGACAGGGATGAAGGGCTCGAGCAGTACTTC.

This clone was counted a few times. The CDR3 nucleotides are TGTGCCAGCAGTTCGGACGGGACAGGCACTGGAAACACCATATATTTT. Protein sequence: CASSSDGTGTGNTIYF. This chain links TRBV6-5 with TRBJ1-3; 8 bases are shared with TRBD1. V lost 4 bases to trimming and J lost 2 bases; unmatched junction nucleotides: 7. Germline V gene lookup returns CDR1 MNHEY and CDR2 SVGAGI. The CDR3 is 16 amino acids.

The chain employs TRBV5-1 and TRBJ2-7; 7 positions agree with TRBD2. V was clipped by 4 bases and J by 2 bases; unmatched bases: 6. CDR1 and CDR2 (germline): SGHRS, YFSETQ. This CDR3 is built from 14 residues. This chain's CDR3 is CASSPAGVTYEQYF. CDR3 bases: TGCGCCAGCAGCCCGGCGGGGGTTACCTACGAGCAGTACTTC.

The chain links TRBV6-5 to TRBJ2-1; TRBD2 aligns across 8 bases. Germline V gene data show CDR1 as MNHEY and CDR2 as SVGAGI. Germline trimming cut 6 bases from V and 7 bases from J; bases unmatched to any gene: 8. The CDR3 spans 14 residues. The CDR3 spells CASRRSGSGNEQFF. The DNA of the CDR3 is TGTGCCAGCAGGAGAAGCGGGAGTGGGAATGAGCAGTTCTTC.

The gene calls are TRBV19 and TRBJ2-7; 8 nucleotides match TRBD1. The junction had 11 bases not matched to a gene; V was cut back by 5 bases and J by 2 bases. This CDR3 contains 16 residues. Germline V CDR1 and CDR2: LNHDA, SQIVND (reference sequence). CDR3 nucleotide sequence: TGTGCCAGTAGTCCTGGGACAGGCGGTCAAACCTACGAGCAGTACTTC. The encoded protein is CASSPGTGGQTYEQYF.

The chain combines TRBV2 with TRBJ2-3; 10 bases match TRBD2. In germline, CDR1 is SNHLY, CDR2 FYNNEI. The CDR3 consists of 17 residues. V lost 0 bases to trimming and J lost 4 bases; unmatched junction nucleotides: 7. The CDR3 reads CASSEALASGRSDTQYF. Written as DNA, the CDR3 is TGTGCCAGCAGTGAAGCGCTGGCTAGCGGGAGATCAGATACGCAGTATTTT.

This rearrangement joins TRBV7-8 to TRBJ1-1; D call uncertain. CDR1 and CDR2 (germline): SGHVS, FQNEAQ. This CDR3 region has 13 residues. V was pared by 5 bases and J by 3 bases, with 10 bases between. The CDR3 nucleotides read TGTGCCAGCAGCCAGGAGTTGGACACTGAAGCTTTCTTT. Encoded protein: CASSQELDTEAFF.

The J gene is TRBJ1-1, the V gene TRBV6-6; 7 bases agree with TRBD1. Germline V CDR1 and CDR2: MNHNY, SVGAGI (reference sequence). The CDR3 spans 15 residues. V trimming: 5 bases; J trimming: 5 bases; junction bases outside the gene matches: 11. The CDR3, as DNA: TGTGCCAGCAGTCCGATTCGACAGGGAGAAACTGAAGCTTTCTTT. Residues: CASSPIRQGETEAFF.

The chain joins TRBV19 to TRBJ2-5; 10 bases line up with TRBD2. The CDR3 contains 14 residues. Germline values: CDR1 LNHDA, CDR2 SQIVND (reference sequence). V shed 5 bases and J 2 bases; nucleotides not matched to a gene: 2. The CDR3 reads CASSPGLAQETQYF. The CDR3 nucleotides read TGTGCCAGTAGTCCGGGACTAGCGCAAGAGACCCAGTACTTC.

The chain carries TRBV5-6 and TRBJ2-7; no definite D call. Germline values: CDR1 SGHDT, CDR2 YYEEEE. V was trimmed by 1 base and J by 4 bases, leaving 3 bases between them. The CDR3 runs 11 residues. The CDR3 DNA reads TGTGCCAGCAGCTTGTATTACGAGCAGTACTTC. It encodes CASSLYYEQYF.

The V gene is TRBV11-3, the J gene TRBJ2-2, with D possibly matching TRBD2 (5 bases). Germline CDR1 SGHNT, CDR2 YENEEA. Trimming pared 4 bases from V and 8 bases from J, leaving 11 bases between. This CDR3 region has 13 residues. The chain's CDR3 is CASSSGMLGELFF. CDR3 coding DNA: TGTGCCAGCAGCTCCGGGATGTTGGGGGAGCTGTTTTTT. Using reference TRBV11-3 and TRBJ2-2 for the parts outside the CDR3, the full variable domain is EAGVVQSPRYKIIEKKQPVAFWCNPISGHNTLYWYLQNLGQGPELLIRYENEEAVDDSQLPKDRFSAERLKGVDSTLKIQPAELGDSAVYLCASSSGMLGELFFGEGSRLTVL.

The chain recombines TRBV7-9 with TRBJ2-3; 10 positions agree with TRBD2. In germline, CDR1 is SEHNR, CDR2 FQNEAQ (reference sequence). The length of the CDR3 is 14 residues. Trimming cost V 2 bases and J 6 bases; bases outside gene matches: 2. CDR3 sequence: CASSLLLAGDTQYF. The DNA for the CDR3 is TGTGCCAGCAGCTTACTACTAGCGGGGGATACGCAGTATTTT. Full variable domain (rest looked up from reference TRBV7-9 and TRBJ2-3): DTGVSQNPRHKITKRGQNVTFRCDPISEHNRLYWYRQTLGQGPEFLTYFQNEAQLEKSRLLSDRFSAERPKGSFSTLEIQRTEQGDSAMYLCASSLLLAGDTQYFGPGTRLTVL.

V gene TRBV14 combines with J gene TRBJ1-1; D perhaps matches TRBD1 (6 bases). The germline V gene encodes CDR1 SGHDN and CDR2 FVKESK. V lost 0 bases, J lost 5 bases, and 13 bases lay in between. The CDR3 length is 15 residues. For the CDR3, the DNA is TGTGCCAGCAGCCAAGAACCAGGGGCCAGGACTGAAGCTTTCTTT. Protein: CASSQEPGARTEAFF. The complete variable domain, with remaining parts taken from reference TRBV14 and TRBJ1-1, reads EAGVTQFPSHSVIEKGQTVTLRCDPISGHDNLYWYRRVMGKEIKFLLHFVKESKQDESGMPNNRFLAERTGGTYSTLKVQPAELEDSGVYFCASSQEPGARTEAFFGQGTRLTVV.

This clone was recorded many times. CDR3 in DNA: TGTGCCAGCAGCGGCAGACCTGACAGGTTAAATCAGCCCCAGCATTTT. Translated: CASSGRPDRLNQPQHF. V usage is TRBV2 and J usage is TRBJ1-5, with a possible D match to TRBD1 (6 bases). Germline V gives CDR1 SNHLY, CDR2 FYNNEI. The V gene lost 6 bases and the J gene lost 4 bases, with 19 bases spanning the gap. The CDR3 sequence is 16 residues long.

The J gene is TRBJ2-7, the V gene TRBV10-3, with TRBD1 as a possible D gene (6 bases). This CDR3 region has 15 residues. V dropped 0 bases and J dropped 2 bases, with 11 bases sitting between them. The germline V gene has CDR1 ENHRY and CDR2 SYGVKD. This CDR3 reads CAISESSGATYEQYF. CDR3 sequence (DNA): TGTGCCATCAGTGAGTCCTCAGGGGCCACCTACGAGCAGTACTTC.

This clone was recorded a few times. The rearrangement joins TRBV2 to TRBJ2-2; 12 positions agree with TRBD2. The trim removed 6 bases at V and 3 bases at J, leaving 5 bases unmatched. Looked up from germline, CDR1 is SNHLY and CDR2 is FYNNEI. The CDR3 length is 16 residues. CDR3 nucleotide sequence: TGTGCCAGCAGCCCCACTAGCGGGGGGTACACCGGGGAGCTGTTTTTT. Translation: CASSPTSGGYTGELFF.

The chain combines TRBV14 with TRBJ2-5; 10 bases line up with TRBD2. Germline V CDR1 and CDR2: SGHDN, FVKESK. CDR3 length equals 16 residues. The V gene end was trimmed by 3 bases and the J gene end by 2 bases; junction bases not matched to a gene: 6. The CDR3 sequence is CASSQLGAGGQETQYF. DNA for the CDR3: TGTGCCAGCAGCCAGTTGGGAGCGGGAGGGCAAGAGACCCAGTACTTC.

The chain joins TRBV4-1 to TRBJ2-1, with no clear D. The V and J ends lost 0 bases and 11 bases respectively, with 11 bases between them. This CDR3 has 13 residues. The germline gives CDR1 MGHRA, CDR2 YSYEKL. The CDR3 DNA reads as TGCGCCAGCAGCCAAGATGACCGGGTTCAGCAGTTCTTC. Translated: CASSQDDRVQQFF.

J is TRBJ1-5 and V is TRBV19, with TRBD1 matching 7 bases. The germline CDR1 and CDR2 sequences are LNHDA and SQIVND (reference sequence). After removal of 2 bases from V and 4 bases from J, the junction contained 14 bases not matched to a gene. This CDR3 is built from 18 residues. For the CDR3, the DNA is TGTGCCAGTAGTATAACCGGACAGGTGGGCACCCTTAATCAGCCCCAGCATTTT. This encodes CASSITGQVGTLNQPQHF.